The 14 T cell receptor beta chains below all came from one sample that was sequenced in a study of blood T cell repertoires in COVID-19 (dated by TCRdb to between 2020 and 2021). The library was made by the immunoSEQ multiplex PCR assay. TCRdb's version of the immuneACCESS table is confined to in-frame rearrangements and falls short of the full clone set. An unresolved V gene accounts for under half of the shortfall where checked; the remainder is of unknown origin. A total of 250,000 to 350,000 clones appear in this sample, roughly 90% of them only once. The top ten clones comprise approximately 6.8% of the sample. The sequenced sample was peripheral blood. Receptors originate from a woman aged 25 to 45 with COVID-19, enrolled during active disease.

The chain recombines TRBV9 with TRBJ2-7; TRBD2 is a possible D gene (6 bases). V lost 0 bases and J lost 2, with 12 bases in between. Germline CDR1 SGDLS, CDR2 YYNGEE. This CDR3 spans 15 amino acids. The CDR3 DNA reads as TGTGCCAGCAGCGTAGGAGGGACTGGGACCTACGAGCAGTACTTC. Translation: CASSVGGTGTYEQYF. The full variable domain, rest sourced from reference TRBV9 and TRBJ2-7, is DSGVTQTPKHLITATGQRVTLRCSPRSGDLSVYWYQQSLDQGLQFLIQYYNGEERAKGNILERFSAQQFPDLHSELNLSSLELGDSALYFCASSVGGTGTYEQYFGPGTRLTVT.

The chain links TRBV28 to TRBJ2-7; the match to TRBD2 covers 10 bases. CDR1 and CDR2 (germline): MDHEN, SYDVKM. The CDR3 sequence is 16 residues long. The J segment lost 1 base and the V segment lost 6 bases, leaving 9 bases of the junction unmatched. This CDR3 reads CASSRASGRGSYEQYF. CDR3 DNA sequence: TGTGCCAGCAGCCGCGCTAGCGGGAGAGGATCCTACGAGCAGTACTTC.

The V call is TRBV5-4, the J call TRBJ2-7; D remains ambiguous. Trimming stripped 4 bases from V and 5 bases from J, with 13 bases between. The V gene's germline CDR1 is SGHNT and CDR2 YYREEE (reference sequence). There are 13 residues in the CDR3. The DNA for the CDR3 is TGTGCCAGCAGCCACAGAATCGACGACGAGCAGTACTTC. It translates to CASSHRIDDEQYF.

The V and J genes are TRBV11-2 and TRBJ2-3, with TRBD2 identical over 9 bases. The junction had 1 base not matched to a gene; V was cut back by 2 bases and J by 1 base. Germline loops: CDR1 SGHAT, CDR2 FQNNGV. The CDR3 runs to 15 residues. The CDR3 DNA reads TGTGCCAGCAGCTTATTAGCGGGGGGCACAGATACGCAGTATTTT. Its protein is CASSLLAGGTDTQYF.

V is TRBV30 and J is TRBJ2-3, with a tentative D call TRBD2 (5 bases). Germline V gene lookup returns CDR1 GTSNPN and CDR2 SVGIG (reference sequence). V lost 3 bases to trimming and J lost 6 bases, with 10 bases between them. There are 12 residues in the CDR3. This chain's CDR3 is CAWSAGRDTQYF. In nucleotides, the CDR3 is TGTGCCTGGAGCGCGGGCCGGGATACGCAGTATTTT.

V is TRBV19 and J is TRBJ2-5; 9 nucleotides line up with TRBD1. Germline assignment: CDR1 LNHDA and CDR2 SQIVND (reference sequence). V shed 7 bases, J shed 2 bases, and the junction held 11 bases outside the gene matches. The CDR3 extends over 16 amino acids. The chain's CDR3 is CASKSFGTGRQETQYF. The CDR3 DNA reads TGTGCCAGTAAATCATTCGGGACAGGGAGGCAAGAGACCCAGTACTTC.

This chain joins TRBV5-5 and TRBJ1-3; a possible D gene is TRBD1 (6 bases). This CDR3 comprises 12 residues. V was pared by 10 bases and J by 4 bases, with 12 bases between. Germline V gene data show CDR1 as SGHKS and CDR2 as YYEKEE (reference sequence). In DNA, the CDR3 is TGTGCCGCAACAGGGAACGGAAACACCATATATTTT. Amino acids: CAATGNGNTIYF.

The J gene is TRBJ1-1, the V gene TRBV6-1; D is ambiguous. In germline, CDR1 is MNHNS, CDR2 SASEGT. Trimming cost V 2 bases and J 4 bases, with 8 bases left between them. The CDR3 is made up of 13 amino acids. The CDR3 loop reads CASSEPSPTEAFF. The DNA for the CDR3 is TGTGCCAGCAGTGAACCGTCTCCCACTGAAGCTTTCTTT.

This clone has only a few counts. CDR3 sequence reads: CASSLLVAGGGEQFF. DNA for the CDR3: TGTGCCAGCAGCTTACTTGTGGCAGGGGGCGGTGAGCAGTTCTTC. The rearrangement joins TRBV7-9 to TRBJ2-1; 8 bases are a match to TRBD1. V was clipped by 2 bases and J by 9 bases; unmatched bases: 9. Germline CDR1 SEHNR, CDR2 FQNEAQ (reference sequence). The CDR3 contains 15 residues.

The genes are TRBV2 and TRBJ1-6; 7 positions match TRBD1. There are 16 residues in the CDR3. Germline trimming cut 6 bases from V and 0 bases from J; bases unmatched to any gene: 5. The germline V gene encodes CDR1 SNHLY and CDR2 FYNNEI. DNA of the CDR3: TGTGCCAGCAGACTACAGGGGAGCTCCTATAATTCACCCCTCCACTTT. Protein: CASRLQGSSYNSPLHF.

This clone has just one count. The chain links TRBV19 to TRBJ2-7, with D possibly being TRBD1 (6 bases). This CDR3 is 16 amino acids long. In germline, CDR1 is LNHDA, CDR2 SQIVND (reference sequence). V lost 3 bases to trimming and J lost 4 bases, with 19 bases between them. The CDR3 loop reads CASSMAGQSARYEQYF. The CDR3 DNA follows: TGTGCCAGTAGTATGGCTGGACAGTCTGCAAGGTACGAGCAGTACTTC.

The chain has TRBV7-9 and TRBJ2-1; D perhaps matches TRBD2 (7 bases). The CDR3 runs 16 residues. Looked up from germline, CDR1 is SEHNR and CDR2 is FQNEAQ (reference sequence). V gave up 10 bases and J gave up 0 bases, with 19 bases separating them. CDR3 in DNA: TGTGCCACCCCAAAGGGGGGGACGAGCTCCTACAATGAGCAGTTCTTC. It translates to CATPKGGTSSYNEQFF.

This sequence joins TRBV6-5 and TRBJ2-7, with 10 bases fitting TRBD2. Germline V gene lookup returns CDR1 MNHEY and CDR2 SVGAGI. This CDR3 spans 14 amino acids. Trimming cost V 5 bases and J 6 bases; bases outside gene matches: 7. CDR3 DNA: TGTGCCAGCAGTCCTAGCGGGGGCCCCGGCGAGCAGTACTTC. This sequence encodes CASSPSGGPGEQYF.

The CDR3 loop is CASSLTREAYF. CDR3 nucleotides: TGTGCCAGCAGTTTAACGCGGGAGGCGTATTTT. The V call is TRBV28, the J call TRBJ2-3; 8 nucleotides match TRBD2. The germline V gene encodes CDR1 MDHEN and CDR2 SYDVKM. The CDR3 loop spans 11 amino acids. With V trimmed by 2 bases and J by 14 bases, 3 bases remained unmatched. Using reference TRBV28 and TRBJ2-3 for the parts outside the CDR3, the full variable domain is DVKVTQSSRYLVKRTGEKVFLECVQDMDHENMFWYRQDPGLGLRLIYFSYDVKMKEKGDIPEGYSVSREKKERFSLILESASTNQTSMYLCASSLTREAYFGPGTRLTVL.